This T cell receptor (beta chain) originates from a study of control samples from healthy donors and cancer patients. The CDR3 spans 15 residues. The germline CDR1 and CDR2 sequences are ENHRY and SYGVKD. Trimming removed 0 bases at V and 1 base at J, with 7 bases between. The repertoire was sequenced with immunoSEQ multiplex PCR; TCRdb's copy has only in-frame clones and lacks some. This sample has more than 95,000 clones; about 83% occur once, and the top ten carry roughly an eighth. The sequenced sample was blood. This TCR was recovered from a woman aged 45-59 years in good health. V usage is TRBV10-3 and J usage is TRBJ1-5; D is ambiguous. The CDR3 is CAISESLGSNQPQHF. The CDR3 bases are TGTGCCATCAGTGAGTCTCTGGGAAGCAATCAGCCCCAGCATTTT.